Listed below are T cell receptor beta chains from one sample, sequenced in a study of OX40 agonist ivuxolimab in advanced cancers. TCRdb keeps only in-frame clones here, not all; method: immunoSEQ multiplex PCR. This table holds approximately 70,000 clones, around 80% found once. The specimen was CD4+ or CD8+ T cells sorted from blood, collected in a trial of the OX40 agonist ivuxolimab. The origin of the receptors is an adult with an advanced solid tumor such as melanoma, head and neck, liver or kidney cancer. Each CDR3 is given with its conserved first and last residue. Fields, in order: CDR3 length, clone size, D gene, V gene, J gene, CDR3 protein, CDR3 DNA. The D gene is left open where the match is weak. Part of the rows lack a size; the others show once, few, many or a class for expanded clones.

CDR3 length: 14
clone size: .
D gene: .
V gene: TRBV7-3
J gene: TRBJ1-1
CDR3 protein: CASSLEGLNTEAFF
CDR3 DNA: TGTGCCAGCAGCTTAGAGGGTCTCAACACTGAAGCTTTCTTT

CDR3 length: 11
clone size: .
D gene: .
V gene: TRBV20-1
J gene: TRBJ2-7
CDR3 protein: CSAIGTYEQYF
CDR3 DNA: TGCAGTGCTATAGGGACCTACGAGCAGTACTTC

CDR3 length: 13
clone size: .
D gene: .
V gene: TRBV4-1
J gene: TRBJ2-7
CDR3 protein: CASSQGRTYEQYF
CDR3 DNA: TGCGCCAGCAGCCAAGGACGGACCTACGAGCAGTACTTC

CDR3 length: 15
clone size: .
D gene: .
V gene: TRBV5-4
J gene: TRBJ2-5
CDR3 protein: CASSLGGPSQETQYF
CDR3 DNA: TGTGCCAGCAGCTTGGGCGGCCCCTCACAAGAGACCCAGTACTTC

CDR3 length: 12
clone size: .
D gene: TRBD2
V gene: TRBV2
J gene: TRBJ2-7
CDR3 protein: CASRREAYEQYF
CDR3 DNA: TGTGCCAGCAGGCGGGAGGCCTACGAGCAGTACTTC

CDR3 length: 15
clone size: .
D gene: .
V gene: TRBV7-7
J gene: TRBJ2-2
CDR3 protein: CASSLGVANTGELFF
CDR3 DNA: TGTGCCAGCAGCTTAGGCGTCGCGAACACCGGGGAGCTGTTTTTT

CDR3 length: 13
clone size: .
D gene: .
V gene: TRBV4-3
J gene: TRBJ2-3
CDR3 protein: CASSQDRGNTQYF
CDR3 DNA: TGCGCCAGCAGCCAAGATCGGGGAAATACGCAGTATTTT

CDR3 length: 15
clone size: .
D gene: TRBD1
V gene: TRBV5-1
J gene: TRBJ2-1
CDR3 protein: CASSLGGQVYNEQFF
CDR3 DNA: TGCGCCAGCAGCTTGGGAGGACAGGTATACAATGAGCAGTTCTTC

CDR3 length: 14
clone size: .
D gene: TRBD1
V gene: TRBV18
J gene: TRBJ2-3
CDR3 protein: CASSGTGSTDTQYF
CDR3 DNA: TGTGCCAGCTCGGGGACAGGGTCAACAGATACGCAGTATTTT

CDR3 length: 14
clone size: few
D gene: .
V gene: TRBV29-1
J gene: TRBJ1-1
CDR3 protein: CSVVTFAGGTEAFF
CDR3 DNA: TGCAGCGTTGTAACCTTCGCGGGGGGCACTGAAGCTTTCTTT

CDR3 length: 14
clone size: .
D gene: .
V gene: TRBV7-2
J gene: TRBJ2-5
CDR3 protein: CASSLDRGGETQYF
CDR3 DNA: TGTGCCAGCAGCTTAGATAGAGGGGGAGAGACCCAGTACTTC

CDR3 length: 15
clone size: .
D gene: .
V gene: TRBV19
J gene: TRBJ1-5
CDR3 protein: CASTPYPGSNQPQHF
CDR3 DNA: TGTGCCAGTACCCCCTACCCGGGGAGCAATCAGCCCCAGCATTTT

CDR3 length: 10
clone size: .
D gene: .
V gene: TRBV2
J gene: TRBJ1-4
CDR3 protein: CASEFTKLFF
CDR3 DNA: TGTGCCAGCGAATTCACGAAACTGTTTTTT

CDR3 length: 15
clone size: .
D gene: TRBD1
V gene: TRBV19
J gene: TRBJ2-5
CDR3 protein: CASSRGTGGMETQYF
CDR3 DNA: TGTGCCAGTAGTAGGGGGACAGGGGGTATGGAGACCCAGTACTTC

CDR3 length: 14
clone size: medium-sized
D gene: .
V gene: TRBV30
J gene: TRBJ1-2
CDR3 protein: CAWREQGDPYGYTF
CDR3 DNA: TGTGCCTGGAGGGAACAGGGTGACCCCTATGGTTACACCTTC

CDR3 length: 12
clone size: few
D gene: .
V gene: TRBV6-5
J gene: TRBJ1-1
CDR3 protein: CATGTLNTEAFF
CDR3 DNA: TGTGCCACCGGGACACTGAACACTGAAGCTTTCTTT

CDR3 length: 14
clone size: .
D gene: TRBD2
V gene: TRBV28
J gene: TRBJ2-5
CDR3 protein: CASSPGTSLETQYF
CDR3 DNA: TGTGCCAGCAGCCCTGGGACTAGCTTGGAGACCCAGTACTTC

CDR3 length: 14
clone size: few
D gene: TRBD1
V gene: TRBV6-5
J gene: TRBJ1-1
CDR3 protein: CASSSDRGGTEAFF
CDR3 DNA: TGTGCCAGCAGTTCGGACAGGGGCGGCACTGAAGCTTTCTTT

CDR3 length: 15
clone size: .
D gene: .
V gene: TRBV15
J gene: TRBJ1-5
CDR3 protein: CATTPEGGSNQPQHF
CDR3 DNA: TGTGCCACCACCCCGGAAGGGGGGAGCAATCAGCCCCAGCATTTT

CDR3 length: 13
clone size: .
D gene: .
V gene: TRBV11-3
J gene: TRBJ2-5
CDR3 protein: CASSPTRRETQYF
CDR3 DNA: TGTGCCAGCAGCCCGACACGGAGGGAGACCCAGTACTTC

CDR3 length: 17
clone size: .
D gene: .
V gene: TRBV2
J gene: TRBJ1-1
CDR3 protein: CASKEGFGAGGPTEAFF
CDR3 DNA: TGTGCCAGCAAGGAGGGGTTCGGGGCAGGAGGTCCCACTGAAGCTTTCTTT

CDR3 length: 14
clone size: .
D gene: .
V gene: TRBV6-5
J gene: TRBJ1-6
CDR3 protein: CASGGTRHNSPLHF
CDR3 DNA: TGTGCCAGCGGGGGTACAAGGCATAATTCACCCCTCCACTTT